This T cell receptor beta chain was recorded in a study of breast tumors, draining lymph nodes, adjacent tissues. The study, taken as a whole, reports: The lymph node origin of tumor T cells was framed as consistent with a hypothesis, not demonstrated. Compared with lymph nodes, tumors were less diverse; compared with nontumor tissue, more.

CDR1 and CDR2 from the germline V gene are MNHNS and SASEGT. The CDR3 loop spans 13 amino acids. Trimming left V 4 bases short and J 8 bases short, with 11 bases between. TCRdb reanalysed the multiplex PCR reads using MiXCR and keeps one entry per CDR3 protein. Of about 47,000 distinct CDR3 sequences in the sample, 20% to 25% were seen once. As concerns this clonotype: Its target is unknown. Just one base apart from a much larger clone, this may be a read error. The CDR3 ends on some other residue instead of the conserved phenylalanine or tryptophan, so this is likely a read error.

The receptor was derived from a female donor with breast cancer. Some clones in this sample may be carry-over from other donors' samples. Source material: breast tumor tissue. The rearrangement uses TRBV6-1 and TRBJ1-4; D is perhaps TRBD1 (5 bases). The CDR3 loop is CASSGQGGEKLFS. The DNA of the CDR3 is TGTGCCAGCAGTGGTCAGGGCGGCGAAAAACTGTTTTCT.